This T cell receptor beta chain was found in a study of human T cells and chemical hapten exposure. Study at large: Small pooled library volume differences chiefly drove per-sample TCR yield variation.

Time point specified: patch test 1, 2 weeks after DPC sensitization. The treatment is: therapeutic diphenylcyclopropenone sensitization with weekly scalp DPC. The CDR3 loop spans 15 amino acids. Germline CDR1 SGHDN, CDR2 FVKESK. V dropped 1 base and J dropped 9 bases, with 13 bases sitting between them. MiXCR, applied by TCRdb to the RACE reads, yields one record per CDR3 protein. The data contain around 340,000 distinct CDR3 sequences, around 7% of them singletons. The sample consisted of whole blood, taken in connection with sensitization to the hapten diphenylcyclopropenone (DPC). The source is a woman between 18 and 30 years old with alopecia areata. Some clones in this sample may be carry-over from other donors' samples. The V and J genes are TRBV14 and TRBJ1-6; TRBD1 might be the D (6 bases). The CDR3 sequence: CASSQATGFRSPLHF. The CDR3 region has the DNA TGTGCCAGCAGCCAAGCAACAGGGTTTCGTTCACCCCTCCACTTT.